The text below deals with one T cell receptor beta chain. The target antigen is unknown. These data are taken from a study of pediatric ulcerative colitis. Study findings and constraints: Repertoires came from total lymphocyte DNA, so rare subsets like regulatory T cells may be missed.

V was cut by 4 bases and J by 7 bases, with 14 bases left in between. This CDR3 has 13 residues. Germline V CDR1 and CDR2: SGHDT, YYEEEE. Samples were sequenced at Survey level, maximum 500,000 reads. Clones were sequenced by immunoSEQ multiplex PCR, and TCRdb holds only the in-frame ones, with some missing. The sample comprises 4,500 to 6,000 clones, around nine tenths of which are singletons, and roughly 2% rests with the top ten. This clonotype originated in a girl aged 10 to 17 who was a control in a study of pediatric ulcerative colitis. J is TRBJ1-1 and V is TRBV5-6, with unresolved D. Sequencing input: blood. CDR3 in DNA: TGTGCCAGCAGCCCTTGGGCAGATATTGAAGCTTTCTTT. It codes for CASSPWADIEAFF. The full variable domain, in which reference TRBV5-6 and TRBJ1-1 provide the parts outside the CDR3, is DAGVTQSPTHLIKTRGQQVTLRCSPKSGHDTVSWYQQALGQGPQFIFQYYEEEERQRGNFPDRFSGHQFPNYSSELNVNALLLGDSALYLCASSPWADIEAFFGQGTRLTVV.